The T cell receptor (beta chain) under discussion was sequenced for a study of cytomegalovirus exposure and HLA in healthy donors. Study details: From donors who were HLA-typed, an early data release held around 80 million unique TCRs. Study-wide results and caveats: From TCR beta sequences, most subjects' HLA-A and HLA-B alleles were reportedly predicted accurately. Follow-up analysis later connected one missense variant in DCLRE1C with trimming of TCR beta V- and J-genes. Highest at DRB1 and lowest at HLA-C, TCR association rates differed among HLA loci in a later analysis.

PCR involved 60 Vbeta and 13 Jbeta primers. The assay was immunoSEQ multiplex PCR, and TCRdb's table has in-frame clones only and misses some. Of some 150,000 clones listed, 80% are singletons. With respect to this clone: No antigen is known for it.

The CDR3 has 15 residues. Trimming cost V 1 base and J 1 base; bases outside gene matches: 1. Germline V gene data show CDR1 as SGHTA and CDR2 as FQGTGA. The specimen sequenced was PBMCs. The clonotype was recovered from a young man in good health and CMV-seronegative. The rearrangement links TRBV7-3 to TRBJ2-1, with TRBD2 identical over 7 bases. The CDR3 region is CASSLNGRSYNEQFF. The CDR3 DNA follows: TGTGCCAGCAGCTTAAACGGGAGGTCCTACAATGAGCAGTTCTTC.